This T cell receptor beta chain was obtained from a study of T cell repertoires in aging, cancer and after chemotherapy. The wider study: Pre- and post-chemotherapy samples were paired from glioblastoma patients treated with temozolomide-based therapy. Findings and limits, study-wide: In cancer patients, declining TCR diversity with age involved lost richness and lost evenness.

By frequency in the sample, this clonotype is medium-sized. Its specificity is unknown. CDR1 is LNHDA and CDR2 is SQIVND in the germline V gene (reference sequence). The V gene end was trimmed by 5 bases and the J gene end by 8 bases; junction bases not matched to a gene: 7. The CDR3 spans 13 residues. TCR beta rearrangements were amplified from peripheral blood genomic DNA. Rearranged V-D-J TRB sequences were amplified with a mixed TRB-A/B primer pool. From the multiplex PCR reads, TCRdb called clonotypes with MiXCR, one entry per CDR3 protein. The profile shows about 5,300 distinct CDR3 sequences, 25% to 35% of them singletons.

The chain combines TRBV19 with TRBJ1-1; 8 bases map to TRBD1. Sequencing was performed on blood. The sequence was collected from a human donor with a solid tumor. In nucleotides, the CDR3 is TGTGCCAGTAGTGCTGTGGACAGGGCGGAAGCTTTCTTT. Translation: CASSAVDRAEAFF.